This T cell receptor beta chain was recovered during a study of read filtering for tumor transcriptome and immune sequencing. Overall study: Mean patient age was approximately 71 years, range roughly 47 to 90; 16 to 20 male, roughly 14 female. After DNase treatment, RNA was made into whole-transcriptome libraries. General observations from the study: Correlation between methods rose after single-read clonotypes were removed.

Germline loops: CDR1 MDHEN, CDR2 SYDVKM. Trimming shortened V by 7 bases and J by 1 base, and 13 bases separated the two germline ends. This CDR3 has 14 amino acids. This clonotype was seen ten or more times. The antigen remains unidentified. From about 400 ng of RNA, a library with molecular barcoded alpha/delta and beta/gamma adaptors was made. A single record per CDR3 protein comes from TCRdb applying MiXCR to the reads. The table includes around 60,000 distinct CDR3 sequences, about 19% detected once. This chain connects TRBV28 to TRBJ2-5, with D perhaps matching TRBD2 (5 bases). The clonotype originates from a donor at least 40 years old with multiple myeloma. The sequenced sample consisted of a population of CD138-negative cells sorted from bone marrow. CDR3 residues: CASIPAGGQETQYF. The CDR3 DNA sequence: TGTGCCAGCATTCCCGCCGGAGGCCAAGAGACCCAGTACTTC.